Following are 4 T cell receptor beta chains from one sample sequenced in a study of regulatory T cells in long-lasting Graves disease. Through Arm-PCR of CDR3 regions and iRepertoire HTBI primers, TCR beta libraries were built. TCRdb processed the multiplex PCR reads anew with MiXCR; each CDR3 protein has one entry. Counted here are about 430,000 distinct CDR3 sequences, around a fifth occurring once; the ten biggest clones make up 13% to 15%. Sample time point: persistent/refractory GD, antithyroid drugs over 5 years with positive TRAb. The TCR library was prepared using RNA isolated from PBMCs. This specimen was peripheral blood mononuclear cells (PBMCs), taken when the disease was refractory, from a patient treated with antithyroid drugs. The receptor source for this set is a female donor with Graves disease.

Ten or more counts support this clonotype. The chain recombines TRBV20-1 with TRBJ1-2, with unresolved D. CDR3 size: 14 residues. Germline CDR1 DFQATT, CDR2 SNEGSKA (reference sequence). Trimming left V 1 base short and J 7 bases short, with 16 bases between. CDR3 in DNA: TGCAGTGCTAGAGGTCTACGCCTCGGGGTTGGCTACACCTTC. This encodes CSARGLRLGVGYTF.

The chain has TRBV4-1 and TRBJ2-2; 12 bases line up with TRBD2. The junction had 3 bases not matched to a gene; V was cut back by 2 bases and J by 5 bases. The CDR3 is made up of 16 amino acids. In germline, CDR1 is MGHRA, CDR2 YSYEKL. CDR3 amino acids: CASSQLAGGRTGELFF. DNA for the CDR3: TGCGCCAGCAGCCAACTAGCGGGAGGGCGGACCGGGGAGCTGTTTTTT.

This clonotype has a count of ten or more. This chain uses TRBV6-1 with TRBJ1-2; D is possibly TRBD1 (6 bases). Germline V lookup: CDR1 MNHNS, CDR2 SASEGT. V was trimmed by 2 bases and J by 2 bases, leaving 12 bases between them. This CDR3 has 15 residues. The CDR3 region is CASSELSRGNYGYTF. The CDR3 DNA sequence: TGTGCCAGCAGTGAATTATCGAGGGGGAACTATGGCTACACCTTC.

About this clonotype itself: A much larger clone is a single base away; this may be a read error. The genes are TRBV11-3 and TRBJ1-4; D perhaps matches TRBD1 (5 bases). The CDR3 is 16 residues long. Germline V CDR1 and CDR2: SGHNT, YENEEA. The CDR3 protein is CVSSLRGGTGNEKLFF. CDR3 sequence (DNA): TGTGTCAGCAGCCTTAGAGGAGGGACGGGCAATGAAAAACTGTTTTTT.